These 26 T cell receptor beta chains came from one sample sequenced in a study of shared clonotypes between healthy human individuals. The method was immunoSEQ multiplex PCR; TCRdb's version includes in-frame clones alone and lacks a portion of them. The sample records 2 million to 2.5 million clones, 85% to 95% being singletons. The material sequenced was naive CD4+ T cells from PBMCs. Subset here: CD45RA+ positively selected. These TCRs come from a man in his late teens or twenties in good health. Some clones in this sample may be carry-over from other donors' samples.

This chain uses TRBV29-1 with TRBJ1-4; D remains unclear. V was trimmed by 7 bases and J by 6 bases, leaving 18 bases between them. Per germline, CDR1 SQVTM and CDR2 ANQGSEA. The CDR3 spans 14 residues. The DNA of the CDR3 is TGCAGCGCTGCGGCGGCAGGTCCGCATGAAAAACTGTTTTTT. Translating gives CSAAAAGPHEKLFF.

The gene calls are TRBV19 and TRBJ2-4; D unclear. Germline CDR1 reads LNHDA; CDR2 reads SQIVND (reference sequence). Trimming took off 8 bases at V and 6 bases at J, with 11 bases between the two ends. The CDR3 extends over 12 amino acids. The DNA for the CDR3 is TGTGCCAGTGTTGGTCTTGGAAACATTCAGTACTTC. The encoded protein is CASVGLGNIQYF.

The chain links TRBV7-3 to TRBJ2-5; no clear D. The CDR3 spans 15 residues. V was shortened by 3 bases and J by 1 base, with 12 bases between the two germline ends. The germline gives CDR1 SGHTA, CDR2 FQGTGA. The CDR3 sequence is CASSLRTGIQETQYF. CDR3 sequence (DNA): TGTGCCAGCAGCTTGCGGACCGGAATCCAAGAGACCCAGTACTTC.

V gene TRBV11-1 combines with J gene TRBJ1-3; D perhaps matches TRBD1 (5 bases). CDR3 length equals 13 residues. Germline V lookup: CDR1 SGHAT, CDR2 FQDESV (reference sequence). V was trimmed by 5 bases and J by 4 bases, leaving 9 bases between them. The CDR3 region has the DNA TGTGCCAGCAGCGGGGCGCCGGGAAACACCATATATTTT. As protein: CASSGAPGNTIYF.

The rearrangement joins TRBV5-1 to TRBJ2-2; TRBD2 agrees at 11 bases. Unmatched junction bases numbered 7, after V lost 3 bases and J lost 6 bases. CDR1 SGHRS and CDR2 YFSETQ come from the germline V gene. This CDR3 is 16 amino acids long. CDR3: CASSSLAGGPAGELFF. In DNA form, the CDR3 reads TGCGCCAGCAGCTCATTAGCGGGAGGGCCGGCCGGGGAGCTGTTTTTT.

V is TRBV5-8 and J is TRBJ1-5; the D is unclear. The V end was cut by 3 bases, the J end by 4 bases, with 5 bases between. Germline-derived CDR1 and CDR2 are SGHTS and YDEGEE. The CDR3 spans 12 residues. As DNA, the CDR3 is TGTGCCAGCAGCTCCCATAATCAGCCCCAGCATTTT. Protein product: CASSSHNQPQHF.

On this clone: Other DNA variants within this sample encode the same CDR3. The chain couples TRBV20-1 to TRBJ1-2; D gene ambiguous. The germline gives CDR1 DFQATT, CDR2 SNEGSKA (reference sequence). V shed 3 bases and J shed 4 bases, with 3 bases lying between them. The CDR3 runs 10 residues. CDR3 loop: CSASIYGYTF. CDR3 DNA sequence: TGCAGTGCTAGTATCTATGGCTACACCTTC.

The V and J genes are TRBV28 and TRBJ1-1; D may be TRBD1 (6 bases). The CDR3 length is 14 residues. Germline V CDR1 and CDR2: MDHEN, SYDVKM. V lost 2 bases and J lost 4, with 11 bases in between. CDR3 sequence: CASSLQGLGTEAFF. In DNA form, the CDR3 reads TGTGCCAGCAGTTTACAGGGGTTAGGCACTGAAGCTTTCTTT.

The chain employs TRBV2 and TRBJ2-3, with D possibly TRBD1 on 6 matching bases. Trimming cost V 5 bases and J 2 bases, with 17 bases left between them. This CDR3 has 16 residues. CDR1 and CDR2 from the germline V gene are SNHLY and FYNNEI. CDR3 region: CASSLQGRRPTDTQYF. CDR3 bases: TGTGCCAGCAGTCTCCAGGGGCGGCGCCCCACAGATACGCAGTATTTT.

As regards this clone: Other DNA sequences in the sample encode the same CDR3. This chain links TRBV7-9 with TRBJ2-3; D remains ambiguous. The V end lost 1 base, the J end lost 3 bases, and 5 bases lay between the germline ends. The CDR3 contains 13 residues. Germline V lookup: CDR1 SEHNR, CDR2 FQNEAQ (reference sequence). Here the CDR3 DNA reads TGTGCCAGCAGCTTAGTAGGGACAGATACGCAGTATTTT. Residues: CASSLVGTDTQYF.

The genes are TRBV27 and TRBJ2-3; weak D call: TRBD2 (6 bases). The CDR3 is 14 residues long. Germline V lookup: CDR1 MNHEY, CDR2 SMNVEV (reference sequence). The V gene lost 2 bases and the J gene lost 0 bases, with 6 bases spanning the gap. DNA of the CDR3: TGTGCCAGCAGTTTAGCGGGGAGCACAGATACGCAGTATTTT. Translated: CASSLAGSTDTQYF.

The chain links TRBV13 to TRBJ2-2, with TRBD2 matching 8 bases. The germline gives CDR1 PRHDT, CDR2 FYEKMQ (reference sequence). The CDR3 runs to 17 residues. V shed 4 bases and J 4 bases; nucleotides not matched to a gene: 11. This CDR3 reads CASSSLKVAGSTGELFF. Here the CDR3 DNA reads TGTGCCAGCAGCTCGCTTAAGGTAGCGGGGTCCACCGGGGAGCTGTTTTTT.

The J gene is TRBJ2-7, the V gene TRBV9, with D perhaps TRBD2 (5 bases). The CDR3 is made up of 15 amino acids. Germline V CDR1 and CDR2: SGDLS, YYNGEE. Trimming took off 1 base at V and 3 bases at J, with 14 bases between the two ends. The DNA of the CDR3 is TGTGCCAGCAGCGTATCCGATCGAGGGCGCTACGAGCAGTACTTC. This sequence encodes CASSVSDRGRYEQYF.

This chain links TRBV7-3 with TRBJ2-3, with TRBD2 as a possible D gene (7 bases). In germline, CDR1 is SGHTA, CDR2 FQGTGA. This CDR3 comprises 15 residues. Trimming stripped 5 bases from V and 0 bases from J, with 12 bases between. CDR3: CASSIGGESTDTQYF. The DNA for the CDR3 is TGTGCCAGCAGCATAGGGGGGGAAAGCACAGATACGCAGTATTTT.

The chain has TRBV2 and TRBJ1-2; a weak D match, TRBD1 (6 bases). Germline V gives CDR1 SNHLY, CDR2 FYNNEI. The CDR3 is 14 residues long. V lost 6 bases and J lost 1, with 12 bases in between. CDR3 sequence: CASRLGQNNYGYTF. In nucleotides, the CDR3 is TGTGCCAGCAGGCTCGGACAGAATAACTATGGCTACACCTTC. Looking up the rest from reference TRBV2 and TRBJ1-2 gives the full variable domain: EPEVTQTPSHQVTQMGQEVILRCVPISNHLYFYWYRQILGQKVEFLVSFYNNEISEKSEIFDDQFSVERPDGSNFTLKIRSTKLEDSAMYFCASRLGQNNYGYTFGSGTRLTVV.

The V and J genes are TRBV9 and TRBJ2-2; 13 positions agree with TRBD2. CDR3 length: 19 amino acids. V shed 4 bases and J 4 bases; nucleotides not matched to a gene: 13. Per the germline V gene, CDR1 is SGDLS and CDR2 is YYNGEE. Written as DNA, the CDR3 is TGTGCCAGCAGCATCTCGGGACTAGCGGGATTACGTGGCACCGGGGAGCTGTTTTTT. Translated: CASSISGLAGLRGTGELFF.

V gene TRBV11-3 combines with J gene TRBJ1-4; the match to TRBD1 covers 7 bases. The CDR3 contains 18 residues. V dropped 1 base and J dropped 4; count of bases not matched to a gene: 12. From germline, CDR1 is SGHNT and CDR2 YENEEA. CDR3 sequence (DNA): TGTGCCAGCAGCTTAGCAACCGACAGGGACTTCGGTAATGAAAAACTGTTTTTT. The encoded protein is CASSLATDRDFGNEKLFF.

In its sample, this clone was seen once. The rearrangement links TRBV4-3 to TRBJ1-1; D unresolved. Trimming took 0 bases from V and 1 from J, leaving 6 bases between them. The CDR3 runs to 14 residues. The germline CDR1 and CDR2 sequences are LGHNA and YSLEER. The CDR3 here is CASSQDGGNTEAFF. The DNA of the CDR3 is TGCGCCAGCAGCCAAGACGGAGGGAACACTGAAGCTTTCTTT.

V gene TRBV2 combines with J gene TRBJ2-1; no clear D gene. Germline V gene sequence: CDR1 SNHLY, CDR2 FYNNEI. This CDR3 is 15 amino acids long. Trimming shortened V by 5 bases and J by 2 bases, and 13 bases separated the two germline ends. The CDR3 here is CASSPSSLPYNEQFF. The DNA for the CDR3 is TGTGCCAGCAGTCCCTCTTCTTTACCCTACAATGAGCAGTTCTTC.

This clone was found once. The sample contains more than one DNA sequence encoding this CDR3. The J gene is TRBJ2-6, the V gene TRBV11-3; D gene unclear. V was trimmed by 0 bases and J by 0 bases, leaving 6 bases between them. This CDR3 has 16 residues. In germline, CDR1 is SGHNT, CDR2 YENEEA. The CDR3 region has the DNA TGTGCCAGCAGCTTAGACGGTGGCTCTGGGGCCAACGTCCTGACTTTC. Amino acids: CASSLDGGSGANVLTF.

This clone was seen a handful of times. Distinct nucleotide sequences in the sample also encode this CDR3. The chain uses TRBV15 and TRBJ2-7; TRBD2 is a possible D gene (5 bases). Deletions cut 1 base from V and 0 bases from J, with 7 bases between. CDR3 size: 14 residues. Germline V gene sequence: CDR1 LNHNV, CDR2 YYDKDF (reference sequence). The CDR3 is CATSRAGNSYEQYF. DNA for the CDR3: TGTGCCACCAGCAGAGCCGGGAACTCCTACGAGCAGTACTTC.

The chain is built from TRBV4-1 and TRBJ1-4; D possibly corresponds to TRBD1 (6 bases). Germline V CDR1 and CDR2: MGHRA, YSYEKL. The CDR3 runs to 17 residues. With 0 bases removed from V and 4 bases from J, the gap between germline ends came to 15 bases. The CDR3 spells CASSQDRPRDNNEKLFF. The CDR3 DNA sequence: TGCGCCAGCAGCCAAGATAGGCCGAGGGACAATAATGAAAAACTGTTTTTT.

The V call is TRBV7-8, the J call TRBJ2-2; 11 nucleotides line up with TRBD2. Germline assignment: CDR1 SGHVS and CDR2 FQNEAQ. This CDR3 contains 16 residues. V lost 5 bases to trimming and J lost 6 bases; unmatched junction nucleotides: 8. CDR3 protein: CASSISRTSGPGELFF. The CDR3 bases are TGTGCCAGCAGCATCAGTAGGACTAGCGGGCCCGGGGAGCTGTTTTTT.

Comments on this clone: Different DNA sequences within this sample yield the same CDR3. The CDR3 protein is CASSVLSQETQYF. CDR3 DNA: TGTGCCAGCAGCGTACTTAGCCAAGAGACCCAGTACTTC. The V call is TRBV2, the J call TRBJ2-5; D remains ambiguous. V lost 6 bases, J lost 1 base, and 9 bases lay in between. Germline V gene data show CDR1 as SNHLY and CDR2 as FYNNEI. The CDR3 covers 13 residues.

The chain has TRBV5-1 and TRBJ1-5; TRBD1 aligns across 7 bases. The trim removed 1 base at V and 7 bases at J, leaving 8 bases unmatched. The CDR3 extends over 15 amino acids. CDR1 is SGHRS, CDR2 YFSETQ, per germline. CDR3 sequence reads: CASSLTTGDKQPQHF. The DNA of the CDR3 is TGCGCCAGCAGCTTGACCACAGGGGACAAACAGCCCCAGCATTTT.

This sequence joins TRBV11-2 and TRBJ2-1; D ambiguous. Germline CDR1 reads SGHAT; CDR2 reads FQNNGV. V lost 4 bases and J 8 bases, leaving 15 bases between the germline ends. The CDR3 is 14 amino acids. CDR3 loop: CASSSIASRYEQFF. Written as DNA, the CDR3 is TGTGCCAGCAGCTCCATCGCCTCTAGATATGAGCAGTTCTTC.